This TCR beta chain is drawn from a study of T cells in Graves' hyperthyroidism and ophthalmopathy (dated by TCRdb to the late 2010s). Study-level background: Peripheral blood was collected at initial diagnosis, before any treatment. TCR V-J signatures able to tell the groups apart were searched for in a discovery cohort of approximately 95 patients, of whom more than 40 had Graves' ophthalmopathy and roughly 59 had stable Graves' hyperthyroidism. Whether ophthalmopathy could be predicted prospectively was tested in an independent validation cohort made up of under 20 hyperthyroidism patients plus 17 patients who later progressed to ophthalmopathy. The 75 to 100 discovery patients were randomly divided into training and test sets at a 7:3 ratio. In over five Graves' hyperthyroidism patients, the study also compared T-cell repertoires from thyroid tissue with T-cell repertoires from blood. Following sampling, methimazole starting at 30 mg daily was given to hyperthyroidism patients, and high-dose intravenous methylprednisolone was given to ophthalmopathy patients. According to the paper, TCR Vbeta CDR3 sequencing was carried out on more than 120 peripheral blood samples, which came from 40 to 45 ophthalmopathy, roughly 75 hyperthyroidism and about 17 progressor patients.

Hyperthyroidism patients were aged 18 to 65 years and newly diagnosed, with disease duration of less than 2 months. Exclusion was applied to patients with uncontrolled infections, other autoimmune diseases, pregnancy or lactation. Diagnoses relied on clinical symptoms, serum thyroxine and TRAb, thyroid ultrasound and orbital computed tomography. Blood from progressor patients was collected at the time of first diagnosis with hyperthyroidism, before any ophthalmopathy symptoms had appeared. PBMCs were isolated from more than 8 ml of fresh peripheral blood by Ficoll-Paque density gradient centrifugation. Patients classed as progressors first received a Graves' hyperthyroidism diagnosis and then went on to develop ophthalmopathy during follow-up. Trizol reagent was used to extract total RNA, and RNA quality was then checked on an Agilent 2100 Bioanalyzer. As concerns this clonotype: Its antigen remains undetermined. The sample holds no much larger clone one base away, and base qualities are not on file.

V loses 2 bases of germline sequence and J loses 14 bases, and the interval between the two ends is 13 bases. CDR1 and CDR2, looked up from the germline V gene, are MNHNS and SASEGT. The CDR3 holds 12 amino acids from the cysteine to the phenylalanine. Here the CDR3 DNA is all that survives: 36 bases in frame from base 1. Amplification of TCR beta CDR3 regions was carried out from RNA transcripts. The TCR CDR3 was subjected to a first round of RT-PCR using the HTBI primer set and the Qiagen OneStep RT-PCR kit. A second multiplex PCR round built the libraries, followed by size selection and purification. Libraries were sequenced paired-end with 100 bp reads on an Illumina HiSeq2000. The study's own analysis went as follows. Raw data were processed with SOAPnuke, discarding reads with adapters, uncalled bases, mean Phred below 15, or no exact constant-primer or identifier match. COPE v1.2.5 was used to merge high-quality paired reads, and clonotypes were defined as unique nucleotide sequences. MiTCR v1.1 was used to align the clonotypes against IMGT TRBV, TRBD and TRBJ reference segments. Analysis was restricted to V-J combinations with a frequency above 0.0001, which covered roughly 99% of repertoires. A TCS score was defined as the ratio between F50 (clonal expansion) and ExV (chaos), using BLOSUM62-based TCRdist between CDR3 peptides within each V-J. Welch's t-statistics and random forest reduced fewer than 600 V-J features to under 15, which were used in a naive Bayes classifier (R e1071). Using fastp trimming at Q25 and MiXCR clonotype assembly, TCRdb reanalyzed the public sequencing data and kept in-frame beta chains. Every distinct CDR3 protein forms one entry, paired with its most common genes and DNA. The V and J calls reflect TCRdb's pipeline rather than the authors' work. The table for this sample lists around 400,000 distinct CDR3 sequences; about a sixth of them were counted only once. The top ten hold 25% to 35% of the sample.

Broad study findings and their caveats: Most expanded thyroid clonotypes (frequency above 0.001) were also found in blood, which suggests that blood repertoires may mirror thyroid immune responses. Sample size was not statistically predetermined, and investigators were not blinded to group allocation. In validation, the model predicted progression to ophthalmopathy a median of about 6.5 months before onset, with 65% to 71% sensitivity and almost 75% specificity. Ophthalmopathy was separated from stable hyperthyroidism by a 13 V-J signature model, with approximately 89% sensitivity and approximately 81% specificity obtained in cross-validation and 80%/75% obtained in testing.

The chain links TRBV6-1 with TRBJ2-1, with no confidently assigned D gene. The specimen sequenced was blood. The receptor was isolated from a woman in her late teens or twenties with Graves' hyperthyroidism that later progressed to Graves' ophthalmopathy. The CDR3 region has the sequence CASSENGLKEFF. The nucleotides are TGTGCCAGCAGTGAAAACGGGCTGAAGGAGTTCTTC.